The rows below give T cell receptor beta chains drawn from one sample of a study of glioma-infiltrating T cells. MiXCR, applied by TCRdb to the multiplex PCR reads, yields one record per CDR3 protein. The sample carries more than 100,000 distinct CDR3 sequences, around 28% recorded once. The sample comprised glioma tissue, nonneoplastic brain tissue, or PBMCs (not recorded which). Receptors originate from a human donor with low-grade glioma or glioblastoma, undergoing nonglioma brain surgery, or in good health (not recorded which). The CDR3 runs from the conserved cysteine through the conserved F or W. D genes are given only for firm matches. For some rows the clone size is stated as once, few or many, or as a class when expanded; others skip it.

D gene | clone size | J gene | V gene | CDR3 DNA | CDR3 protein
. | many | TRBJ1-3 | TRBV11-2 | TGTGCCAGCAGCTTAGATCATGGGGGAAACACCATATATTTT | CASSLDHGGNTIYF
. | many | TRBJ2-3 | TRBV7-6 | TGTGCCAGCAGCTCTCCAACGGACAGCACAGATACGCAGTATTTT | CASSSPTDSTDTQYF
. | many | TRBJ2-3 | TRBV7-2 | TGTGCCAGCAGCTTAGTCTCAGATACGCAGTATTTT | CASSLVSDTQYF
TRBD1 | many | TRBJ1-2 | TRBV27 | TGTGCCAGCAGTTTGTCTGGGACAGTCTCTAACTATGGCTACACCTTC | CASSLSGTVSNYGYTF
TRBD2 | many | TRBJ2-1 | TRBV2 | TGTGCCAGCAGTGTAGGACTAGCGGGGGAGTATGAGCAGTTCTTC | CASSVGLAGEYEQFF
TRBD1 | . | TRBJ1-3 | TRBV7-2 | TGTGCCGGCAGCTTGTCCGGGACAGGAACTGCCGAGGACATCATATATTTT | CAGSLSGTGTAEDIIYF
. | many | TRBJ2-7 | TRBV4-3 | TGCGCCAGCAGCCAAGATATGCCGTACGAGCAGTACTTC | CASSQDMPYEQYF
. | few | TRBJ2-7 | TRBV4-1 | TGCGCCAGCAGCCGACCTGGACAGTCCTACGAGCAGTACTTC | CASSRPGQSYEQYF
. | many | TRBJ2-7 | TRBV6-6 | TGTGCCAGCAGTTACCGGTCCTACGAGCAGTACTTC | CASSYRSYEQYF
. | few | TRBJ1-5 | TRBV18 | TGTGCCAGCTCTCCCTCTGCAGACCCTTATAGCAATCAGCCCCAGCATTTT | CASSPSADPYSNQPQHF
. | few | TRBJ2-5 | TRBV2 | TGTGCCAGCAGCCAGGGGGGGGGAGGGAAGACCCAGTACTTC | CASSQGGGGKTQYF
TRBD1 | . | TRBJ1-1 | TRBV29-1 | TGCAGCGTTGCTCCCACAGGGGGTGAAGCTTTCTTT | CSVAPTGGEAFF
TRBD2 | . | TRBJ2-3 | TRBV18 | TGTGCCAGCTCACCCCTAGCGGGGGGGTACACAGATACGCAGTATTTT | CASSPLAGGYTDTQYF